What follows are 15 T cell receptor beta chains derived from one specimen sequenced in a study of CD8 T cells in Susac syndrome. RNA was extracted with the RNeasy kit, and a quantity of 0.5 to 1 ug was reverse transcribed using random hexamers. MiXCR, applied by TCRdb to the immunoSEQ multiplex PCR reads, yields one record per CDR3 protein. The table includes some 77,000 distinct CDR3 sequences, roughly 91% detected once. Sequencing was performed on CD4+ T cells from PBMCs. The receptor source for this set is a human donor with Susac syndrome.

The V and J genes are TRBV3-1 and TRBJ1-5, with D uncertain. The V and J ends lost 5 bases and 5 bases respectively, with 7 bases between them. Per the germline V gene, CDR1 is LGHDT and CDR2 is YNNKEL (reference sequence). The CDR3 length is 12 residues. The CDR3 spells CASSAVDQPQHF. In DNA form, the CDR3 reads TGTGCCAGCAGCGCCGTGGATCAGCCCCAGCATTTT.

V and J are TRBV4-1 and TRBJ2-7; TRBD1 matches at 7 bases. The J segment lost 2 bases and the V segment lost 5 bases, leaving 6 bases of the junction unmatched. Germline CDR1 MGHRA, CDR2 YSYEKL. CDR3 length: 14 residues. The CDR3 DNA is TGCGCCAGCAGCAATGACAGGGCGACCTACGAGCAGTACTTC. Translated, it gives CASSNDRATYEQYF.

This chain uses TRBV9 with TRBJ2-1, with TRBD2 identical over 11 bases. CDR3 length equals 16 residues. Germline V gene lookup returns CDR1 SGDLS and CDR2 YYNGEE. Trimming took 1 base from V and 6 from J; bases not matched to a gene: 6. The CDR3 nucleotides read TGTGCCAGCAGCGTAATACCCGGGACTAGCGGCAATGAGCAGTTCTTC. It is translated as CASSVIPGTSGNEQFF.

This chain uses TRBV5-1 with TRBJ2-3; D may be TRBD1 or TRBD2 (6 bases each). Trimming took off 2 bases at V and 3 bases at J, with 10 bases between the two ends. Germline assignment: CDR1 SGHRS and CDR2 YFSETQ. CDR3 length: 14 residues. The CDR3 here is CASSFRGQTDTQYF. CDR3 sequence (DNA): TGCGCCAGCAGCTTCCGGGGGCAGACAGATACGCAGTATTTT.

The CDR3 region has the DNA TGTGCCAGCAGGAGACTAGCGGGAGACGGGGAGCTGTTTTTT. It encodes CASRRLAGDGELFF. This chain uses TRBV7-8 with TRBJ2-2, with 12 bases lining up with TRBD2. This CDR3 has 14 residues. The ends lost 6 bases at V and 7 bases at J; junction bases unmatched: 3. CDR1 is SGHVS, CDR2 FQNEAQ, per germline.

CDR3 sequence: CASSTAYEQYF. CDR3 DNA sequence: TGTGCCAGCAGCACCGCCTACGAGCAGTACTTC. The V gene is TRBV5-6, the J gene TRBJ2-7; D is unresolved. The CDR3 runs 11 residues. Germline V gene lookup returns CDR1 SGHDT and CDR2 YYEEEE. V was pared by 4 bases and J by 2 bases, with 4 bases between.

This clonotype was recorded only once. The chain is built from TRBV14 and TRBJ1-1; no clear D gene. Germline V gives CDR1 SGHDN, CDR2 FVKESK. This CDR3 spans 13 amino acids. Between the trimmed V and J ends, which lost 6 bases and 3 bases, there was a span of 11 bases. The CDR3 reads CASSGVGDTEAFF. The CDR3, as DNA: TGTGCCAGCAGTGGGGTTGGGGACACTGAAGCTTTCTTT.

This clonotype was detected once. This chain connects TRBV5-6 to TRBJ1-2; D gene unclear. This CDR3 is 15 amino acids long. The V gene's germline CDR1 is SGHDT and CDR2 YYEEEE. Trimming removed 5 bases from V and 0 bases from J, with 14 bases in between. This CDR3 is CASRVYDATNYGYTF. For the CDR3, the DNA is TGTGCCAGCAGGGTATACGATGCAACTAACTATGGCTACACCTTC.

On this clonotype itself: The junction departs from the called germline gene at one end, perhaps through a read error. This chain joins TRBV28 and TRBJ2-3, with 10 nucleotides matching TRBD1. Germline V gives CDR1 MDHEN, CDR2 SYDVKM. The CDR3 is 14 amino acids. CDR3 in DNA: TGCTCCTATAGCCCGGGACAGGGGAAAGATACGCAGTATTTT. Translation gives CSYSPGQGKDTQYF.

This chain links TRBV6-6 with TRBJ2-7, with 10 bases fitting TRBD2. V shed 2 bases and J 5 bases; nucleotides not matched to a gene: 6. The CDR3 is 15 amino acids. The germline V gene encodes CDR1 MNHNY and CDR2 SVGAGI (reference sequence). The CDR3 coding sequence is TGTGCCAGCAGTTACAAGCGGGGGGGCGGAAACGAGCAGTACTTC. This gives the protein CASSYKRGGGNEQYF.

This clonotype was seen a single time. Relative to the germline gene, one junction end is altered; a read error may explain this. The V call is TRBV5-6, the J call TRBJ2-1, with TRBD2 matching over 7 bases. Germline-derived CDR1 and CDR2 are SGHDT and YYEEEE. The CDR3 contains 18 residues. In DNA, the CDR3 is TGTGCCAGCAGCGTCCTATCCACAGCGGGGAGCTCCTACAATGGGCAGTTCTTC. Translating it yields CASSVLSTAGSSYNGQFF.

This chain joins TRBV5-6 and TRBJ1-6; D is possibly TRBD1 (6 bases). Germline V lookup: CDR1 SGHDT, CDR2 YYEEEE. Deletions cut 5 bases from V and 9 bases from J, with 15 bases between. The CDR3 loop spans 14 amino acids. The CDR3 coding sequence is TGTGCCAGCAGGGAGAGGGGGATTCCTTCACCCCTCCACTTT. This codes for CASRERGIPSPLHF.

The rearrangement joins TRBV3-1 to TRBJ2-7; 9 bases align to TRBD2. The CDR3 loop spans 15 amino acids. V dropped 1 base and J dropped 3; count of bases not matched to a gene: 4. Per germline, CDR1 LGHDT and CDR2 YNNKEL (reference sequence). CDR3: CASSQGPSGVYEQYF. CDR3 in DNA: TGTGCCAGCAGCCAAGGGCCTAGCGGGGTCTACGAGCAGTACTTC.

V gene TRBV7-2 combines with J gene TRBJ2-7; D call uncertain. Trimming cost V 0 bases and J 1 base, with 13 bases left between them. From germline, CDR1 is SGHTA and CDR2 FQGNSA. This CDR3 is built from 16 residues. CDR3: CASSLAPRRFSYEQYF. CDR3 sequence (DNA): TGTGCCAGCAGCTTAGCCCCGCGGCGATTTTCCTACGAGCAGTACTTC. Full variable domain (missing parts from reference TRBV7-2 and TRBJ2-7): GAGVSQSPSNKVTEKGKDVELRCDPISGHTALYWYRQSLGQGLEFLIYFQGNSAPDKSGLPSDRFSAERTGGSVSTLTIQRTQQEDSAVYLCASSLAPRRFSYEQYFGPGTRLTVT.

The genes are TRBV7-2 and TRBJ2-7; perhaps D is TRBD1 or TRBD2 (5 bases each). Per germline, CDR1 SGHTA and CDR2 FQGNSA. V was pared by 0 bases and J by 9 bases, with 15 bases between. There are 14 residues in the CDR3. The CDR3 DNA is TGTGCCAGCAGCTTAGCCGGAACCCGGGACGGGCAGTACTTC. Translated, it gives CASSLAGTRDGQYF.